Below are 25 T cell receptor beta chains sequenced from a single sample in a study of shared clonotypes between healthy human individuals. Sequencing used immunoSEQ multiplex PCR; TCRdb keeps in-frame clones, though not all of them. The table records about 2,100,000 clones, roughly 91% of them present only once. It was CD45RO-negative cells, positively selected for CCR7, that made up naive CD8 cells, with terminally differentiated effector memory CD45RA+ cells excluded. The sample taken for sequencing was naive CD8+ T cells from PBMCs. The receptors stem from a man aged 18-30 years in good health. Some clones in this sample may be carry-over from other donors' samples.

The chain links TRBV28 to TRBJ2-1, with TRBD2 matching 7 bases. Germline values: CDR1 MDHEN, CDR2 SYDVKM. V lost 10 bases, J lost 5 bases, and 14 bases stayed unmatched. The CDR3 contains 15 residues. CDR3 sequence reads: CATSPPSGVDNEQFF. CDR3 nucleotides: TGTGCCACCTCCCCCCCAAGCGGGGTAGACAATGAGCAGTTCTTC.

V is TRBV27 and J is TRBJ2-2; D may be TRBD2 (6 bases). The CDR3 contains 18 residues. CDR1 and CDR2 from the germline V gene are MNHEY and SMNVEV (reference sequence). Trimming shortened V by 0 bases and J by 5 bases, and 19 bases separated the two germline ends. The CDR3 region is CASSLSSGSPLRTGELFF. CDR3 in DNA: TGTGCCAGCAGTTTATCTAGCGGAAGTCCTTTGCGGACCGGGGAGCTGTTTTTT.

This chain joins TRBV19 and TRBJ2-7, with TRBD2 matching 8 bases. Trimming at V came to 3 bases and at J to 5 bases, leaving 9 bases not matched to a gene. CDR1 is LNHDA, CDR2 SQIVND, per germline (reference sequence). The CDR3 loop spans 15 amino acids. This CDR3 reads CASSMSSGRTDEQYF. DNA of the CDR3: TGTGCCAGTAGTATGTCCAGCGGGAGAACTGACGAGCAGTACTTC.

This sequence joins TRBV7-9 and TRBJ2-2, with a tentative D call TRBD2 (6 bases). In germline, CDR1 is SEHNR, CDR2 FQNEAQ (reference sequence). The CDR3 runs 15 residues. V was shortened by 1 base and J by 4 bases, with 10 bases between the two germline ends. As DNA, the CDR3 is TGTGCCAGCAGCTTAGAAGAAGCGGGCACCGGGGAGCTGTTTTTT. This codes for CASSLEEAGTGELFF.

This rearrangement joins TRBV27 to TRBJ2-7; D is perhaps TRBD1 (7 bases). Deletions cut 5 bases from V and 3 bases from J, with 20 bases between. This CDR3 region has 16 residues. The germline V gene encodes CDR1 MNHEY and CDR2 SMNVEV (reference sequence). CDR3 bases: TGTGCCAGCAGTCCCAGTGCGGGACAGAAAAGCTACGAGCAGTACTTC. This translates into CASSPSAGQKSYEQYF.

The V and J genes are TRBV11-2 and TRBJ2-7; D gene unclear. Per germline, CDR1 SGHAT and CDR2 FQNNGV. Trimming took off 7 bases at V and 7 bases at J, with 26 bases between the two ends. This CDR3 contains 16 residues. CDR3 loop: CASTLGMGLGKKEQYF. The CDR3 nucleotides are TGTGCCAGCACTTTGGGGATGGGTTTGGGAAAAAAGGAGCAGTACTTC. The variable domain in full, completed from reference TRBV11-2 and TRBJ2-7, reads EAGVAQSPRYKIIEKRQSVAFWCNPISGHATLYWYQQILGQGPKLLIQFQNNGVVDDSQLPKDRFSAERLKGVDSTLKIQPAKLEDSAVYLCASTLGMGLGKKEQYFGPGTRLTVT.

CDR3 coding DNA: TGTGCCAGCAGCGCCGGGACAGAGCTACACGAGCAGTACTTC. Protein: CASSAGTELHEQYF. The rearrangement uses TRBV9 and TRBJ2-7, with 7 bases matching TRBD1. CDR3 length equals 14 residues. The V gene end was trimmed by 3 bases and the J gene end by 5 bases; junction bases not matched to a gene: 8. Germline lookup yields CDR1 SGDLS and CDR2 YYNGEE.

The chain uses TRBV19 and TRBJ2-1, with a weak D call TRBD2 (7 bases). Trimming cost V 9 bases and J 10 bases, with 25 bases left between them. The CDR3 spans 15 residues. The germline V gene has CDR1 LNHDA and CDR2 SQIVND (reference sequence). CDR3 residues: CASQWGGIQGGEQFF. CDR3 bases: TGTGCCAGCCAGTGGGGGGGCATCCAAGGAGGAGAGCAGTTCTTC. The full variable domain, in which reference TRBV19 and TRBJ2-1 provide the parts outside the CDR3, is DGGITQSPKYLFRKEGQNVTLSCEQNLNHDAMYWYRQDPGQGLRLIYYSQIVNDFQKGDIAEGYSVSREKKESFPLTVTSAQKNPTAFYLCASQWGGIQGGEQFFGPGTRLTVL.

This chain joins TRBV6-5 and TRBJ2-1; D call uncertain. Per the germline V gene, CDR1 is MNHEY and CDR2 is SVGAGI. The CDR3 covers 15 residues. V lost 0 bases and J 6 bases, leaving 12 bases between the germline ends. The CDR3 loop is CASSYSPLVLNEQFF. CDR3 nucleotides: TGTGCCAGCAGTTACTCCCCTCTAGTCCTCAATGAGCAGTTCTTC.

The chain carries TRBV28 and TRBJ1-1, with D perhaps matching TRBD1 (5 bases). CDR3 length: 15 amino acids. V was pared by 2 bases and J by 2 bases, with 12 bases between. Looked up from germline, CDR1 is MDHEN and CDR2 is SYDVKM. The CDR3 DNA is TGTGCCAGCAGTTTAATCGGGGGGGGAAACACTGAAGCTTTCTTT. Its protein product is CASSLIGGGNTEAFF.

This chain uses TRBV19 with TRBJ2-3; 15 bases map to TRBD2. V was pared by 5 bases and J by 6 bases, with 9 bases of the junction left unmatched. Germline V lookup: CDR1 LNHDA, CDR2 SQIVND (reference sequence). The CDR3 runs to 17 residues. CDR3 nucleotide sequence: TGTGCCAGTAGTTCGGGACTAGCGGGAGGCTTGGGGGATACGCAGTATTTT. Translated, it gives CASSSGLAGGLGDTQYF.

The chain is built from TRBV28 and TRBJ1-5; D perhaps matches TRBD1 (5 bases). Germline V gene data show CDR1 as MDHEN and CDR2 as SYDVKM. Trimming left V 2 bases short and J 7 bases short, with 9 bases between. The CDR3 covers 13 residues. Written as DNA, the CDR3 is TGTGCCAGCAGTTTAGAGGGGTACCAGCCCCAGCATTTT. It encodes CASSLEGYQPQHF.

The chain couples TRBV7-9 to TRBJ2-2; TRBD1 agrees at 9 bases. With 2 bases clipped from V and 5 bases from J, the junction kept 6 bases outside the gene matches. This CDR3 comprises 16 residues. Germline lookup yields CDR1 SEHNR and CDR2 FQNEAQ (reference sequence). In DNA form, the CDR3 reads TGTGCCAGCAGCTTACTAACAGGGGGCCGTACCGGGGAGCTGTTTTTT. This translates into CASSLLTGGRTGELFF.

This clone was seen once. V gene TRBV7-7 combines with J gene TRBJ2-1; D is ambiguous. The CDR3 has 13 residues. The germline V gene has CDR1 SSHAT and CDR2 FNYEAQ (reference sequence). V was shortened by 5 bases and J by 5 bases, with 10 bases between the two germline ends. CDR3 protein: CASSPTSDNEQFF. The CDR3 nucleotides read TGTGCCAGCAGCCCGACGTCGGACAATGAGCAGTTCTTC.

As for this clone: This specimen includes other DNA sequences encoding the same CDR3. The chain couples TRBV7-9 to TRBJ2-7, with D perhaps TRBD2 (6 bases). From germline, CDR1 is SEHNR and CDR2 FQNEAQ (reference sequence). The CDR3 runs to 11 residues. The ends were cut back, 4 bases at V and 6 bases at J, with 7 bases in the middle. CDR3 in amino acids: CASSWGGEQYF. The CDR3, as DNA: TGTGCCAGCAGCTGGGGAGGCGAGCAGTACTTC.

The chain joins TRBV6-5 to TRBJ2-2; 7 bases align to TRBD2. This CDR3 has 15 amino acids. The V and J ends lost 5 bases and 6 bases, in that order; junction bases with no gene match: 9. Germline-derived CDR1 and CDR2 are MNHEY and SVGAGI. Here the CDR3 reads CASSPLRELSGELFF. In nucleotides, the CDR3 is TGTGCCAGCAGTCCCTTGCGGGAGTTATCCGGGGAGCTGTTTTTT.

V and J are TRBV10-3 and TRBJ2-7; 9 bases agree with TRBD2. V was pared by 10 bases and J by 0 bases, with 10 bases of the junction left unmatched. CDR3 length: 15 residues. CDR1 ENHRY and CDR2 SYGVKD come from the germline V gene. The CDR3 region is CATFTGTSYSYEQYF. Here the CDR3 DNA reads TGTGCCACCTTCACCGGGACTAGCTACTCCTACGAGCAGTACTTC.

The rearrangement joins TRBV15 to TRBJ1-4, with D unresolved. This CDR3 contains 15 residues. Germline CDR1 is LNHNV and CDR2 is YYDKDF (reference sequence). V gave up 2 bases and J gave up 0 bases, with 7 bases separating them. The CDR3 bases are TGTGCCACCAGCAGACAGAGCCCAACTAATGAAAAACTGTTTTTT. Amino acid sequence: CATSRQSPTNEKLFF.

The chain combines TRBV27 with TRBJ2-7, with D perhaps TRBD2 (5 bases). Germline loops: CDR1 MNHEY, CDR2 SMNVEV (reference sequence). Trimming took off 7 bases at V and 4 bases at J, with 14 bases between the two ends. The CDR3 spans 13 residues. The CDR3 coding sequence is TGTGCCAGCAAGAGGGCGGCGTCGTACGAGCAGTACTTC. Translation gives CASKRAASYEQYF.

CDR3 residues: CASSLSTANVDTGELFF. The CDR3 nucleotides read TGTGCCAGCAGTTTATCCACAGCAAACGTAGACACCGGGGAGCTGTTTTTT. The genes are TRBV27 and TRBJ2-2; no firm D call. Germline V gene data show CDR1 as MNHEY and CDR2 as SMNVEV (reference sequence). This CDR3 comprises 17 residues. Trimming took 0 bases from V and 3 from J, leaving 14 bases between them.

For this clone: Other nucleotide sequences in the sample specify the same CDR3. The chain joins TRBV9 to TRBJ1-5; D is undetermined. Germline CDR1 is SGDLS and CDR2 is YYNGEE. The CDR3 is made up of 13 amino acids. Trimming stripped 3 bases from V and 2 bases from J, with 6 bases between. CDR3 region: CASSDRGNQPQHF. The CDR3 DNA is TGTGCCAGCAGCGACCGTGGCAATCAGCCCCAGCATTTT.

This chain joins TRBV7-3 and TRBJ2-3, with TRBD2 identical over 12 bases. With V trimmed by 5 bases and J by 0 bases, 3 bases remained unmatched. The germline V gene encodes CDR1 SGHTA and CDR2 FQGTGA. The CDR3 runs 16 residues. In DNA, the CDR3 is TGTGCCAGCAGCCCAACTAGCGGGAGGAGCACAGATACGCAGTATTTT. This codes for CASSPTSGRSTDTQYF.

This clone was seen a single time. This chain connects TRBV18 to TRBJ2-2; the match to TRBD1 covers 7 bases. CDR3 length equals 16 residues. Germline values: CDR1 KGHSH, CDR2 LQKENI. Trimming took 2 bases from V and 3 from J; bases not matched to a gene: 6. The CDR3: CASSPKTGAYTGELFF. In DNA form, the CDR3 reads TGTGCCAGCTCACCAAAAACAGGGGCGTACACCGGGGAGCTGTTTTTT. Full variable domain (remainder filled in from reference TRBV18 and TRBJ2-2): NAGVMQNPRHLVRRRGQEARLRCSPMKGHSHVYWYRQLPEEGLKFMVYLQKENIIDESGMPKERFSAEFPKEGPSILRIQQVVRGDSAAYFCASSPKTGAYTGELFFGEGSRLTVL.

The V gene is TRBV28, the J gene TRBJ2-5; either TRBD1 or TRBD2 may supply D (6 bases each). Trimming cost V 6 bases and J 1 base, with 18 bases left between them. The CDR3 runs 16 residues. CDR1 and CDR2 (germline): MDHEN, SYDVKM. This CDR3 is CASSVAATGAQETQYF. The CDR3 DNA is TGTGCCAGCAGCGTAGCGGCAACGGGGGCCCAAGAGACCCAGTACTTC.

This clone was found once. Other DNA sequences from this sample encode an identical CDR3 as well. The V and J genes are TRBV6-5 and TRBJ2-2; D ambiguous. This CDR3 spans 13 amino acids. CDR1 and CDR2 from the germline V gene are MNHEY and SVGAGI. Trimming cost V 2 bases and J 6 bases, with 7 bases left between them. The CDR3 is CASSYGESGELFF. CDR3 DNA: TGTGCCAGCAGTTACGGCGAGTCCGGGGAGCTGTTTTTT.